A single sample gave rise to the 19 T cell receptor beta chains below, sequenced in a study of blood T cell repertoires in COVID-19. Using immunoSEQ multiplex PCR, the repertoire was profiled, and TCRdb retains in-frame clones only, with some absent. The table lists approximately 200,000 clones, about 85% of them singletons. Specimen: peripheral blood. The receptor source for this set is a man aged 35 to 55 with acute or convalescent COVID-19.

This sequence joins TRBV9 and TRBJ2-5; 8 bases agree with TRBD2. The CDR3 covers 15 residues. Germline V lookup: CDR1 SGDLS, CDR2 YYNGEE. Unmatched junction bases numbered 6, after V lost 0 bases and J lost 5 bases. CDR3 amino acids: CASSVGLLAAETQYF. The DNA of the CDR3 is TGTGCCAGCAGCGTAGGGTTACTAGCGGCCGAGACCCAGTACTTC.

V usage is TRBV4-2 and J usage is TRBJ1-4, with D possibly being TRBD1 (5 bases). This CDR3 is built from 14 residues. Germline V lookup: CDR1 LGHNA, CDR2 YNFKEQ. Between the trimmed V and J ends, which lost 7 bases and 2 bases, there was a span of 11 bases. The DNA for the CDR3 is TGTGCCAGCAATCCCAGGGCCACTAATGAAAAACTGTTTTTT. Its protein product is CASNPRATNEKLFF.

The genes are TRBV6-6 and TRBJ1-4; 7 nucleotides match TRBD1. CDR3 length equals 16 residues. Trimming at V came to 5 bases and at J to 2 bases, leaving 8 bases not matched to a gene. Germline CDR1 and CDR2: MNHNY and SVGAGI (reference sequence). The CDR3 region has the DNA TGTGCCAGCAGTCCCGGGCGACAGGGTACTAATGAAAAACTGTTTTTT. This encodes CASSPGRQGTNEKLFF.

This chain connects TRBV9 to TRBJ2-3, with 7 positions matching TRBD1. With V trimmed by 0 bases and J by 7 bases, 8 bases remained unmatched. CDR1 and CDR2 (germline): SGDLS, YYNGEE. This CDR3 comprises 15 residues. CDR3 region: CASSVGGTALNTQYF. The CDR3 nucleotides read TGTGCCAGCAGCGTAGGGGGGACAGCTCTCAATACGCAGTATTTT.

V and J are TRBV2 and TRBJ1-2, with a weak D call TRBD1 (5 bases). Trimming stripped 6 bases from V and 6 bases from J, with 17 bases between. The V gene's germline CDR1 is SNHLY and CDR2 FYNNEI. The CDR3 is made up of 14 amino acids. CDR3 nucleotides: TGTGCCAGCAGAGCCGTCGGGGGGAGGGATGGCTACACCTTC. It specifies CASRAVGGRDGYTF.

The J gene is TRBJ1-2, the V gene TRBV4-1; D might be TRBD1 (6 bases). The CDR3 consists of 16 residues. The V gene lost 1 base and the J gene lost 9 bases, with 21 bases spanning the gap. Per the germline V gene, CDR1 is MGHRA and CDR2 is YSYEKL. CDR3 sequence (DNA): TGCGCCAGCAGCCAAGTTCTCACAGGGTGGAATTGGCGCTACACCTTC. This codes for CASSQVLTGWNWRYTF.

The CDR3 loop is CASSLRQAEAFF. CDR3 DNA: TGTGCCAGCAGCTTAAGACAGGCGGAAGCTTTCTTT. This chain links TRBV11-2 with TRBJ1-1; tentative D call: TRBD1 (6 bases). The CDR3 contains 12 residues. V gave up 2 bases and J gave up 8 bases, with 9 bases separating them. Per the germline V gene, CDR1 is SGHAT and CDR2 is FQNNGV. The full variable domain, completed using reference TRBV11-2 and TRBJ1-1, is EAGVAQSPRYKIIEKRQSVAFWCNPISGHATLYWYQQILGQGPKLLIQFQNNGVVDDSQLPKDRFSAERLKGVDSTLKIQPAKLEDSAVYLCASSLRQAEAFFGQGTRLTVV.

The rearrangement joins TRBV7-9 to TRBJ1-2; D possibly corresponds to TRBD1 (6 bases). V was pared by 1 base and J by 6 bases, with 15 bases between. The germline CDR1 and CDR2 sequences are SEHNR and FQNEAQ (reference sequence). The length of the CDR3 is 15 residues. CDR3 region: CASSLGLQGIDGYTF. CDR3 DNA sequence: TGTGCCAGCAGCTTAGGACTACAGGGTATAGATGGCTACACCTTC.

There are a few counts of this clone. The CDR3 reads CASSPEMIAGTGFAYGYTF. CDR3 DNA: TGTGCCAGCAGCCCAGAGATGATAGCCGGGACAGGGTTCGCGTATGGCTACACCTTC. The chain recombines TRBV9 with TRBJ1-2; 9 bases fit TRBD1. This CDR3 has 19 residues. Germline CDR1 SGDLS, CDR2 YYNGEE. Trimming took 4 bases from V and 5 from J; bases not matched to a gene: 21.

This clone turned up a few times. The genes are TRBV7-6 and TRBJ1-1; D may be TRBD1 (5 bases). V lost 3 bases and J 4 bases, leaving 9 bases between the germline ends. Germline V gene lookup returns CDR1 SGHVS and CDR2 FNYEAQ. This CDR3 has 13 amino acids. CDR3 amino acids: CASSFQGGTEAFF. In DNA form, the CDR3 reads TGTGCCAGCAGCTTCCAGGGAGGCACTGAAGCTTTCTTT. The complete variable domain, with remaining parts taken from reference TRBV7-6 and TRBJ1-1, reads GAGVSQSPRYKVTKRGQDVALRCDPISGHVSLYWYRQALGQGPEFLTYFNYEAQQDKSGLPNDRFSAERPEGSISTLTIQRTEQRDSAMYRCASSFQGGTEAFFGQGTRLTVV.

The chain combines TRBV6-2 or TRBV6-3 with TRBJ1-2, with 10 positions matching TRBD1. The junction had 6 bases not matched to a gene; V was cut back by 5 bases and J by 3 bases. The germline gives CDR1 MNHEY, CDR2 SVGEGT. This CDR3 comprises 15 residues. The chain's CDR3 is CASSRQGAVDYGYTF. As DNA, the CDR3 is TGTGCCAGCAGTCGACAGGGGGCCGTGGACTATGGCTACACCTTC.

On this clone itself: Other DNA sequences in the same sample also yield this CDR3. The chain recombines TRBV5-1 with TRBJ1-5; TRBD1 is a possible D gene (5 bases). Trimming shortened V by 0 bases and J by 4 bases, and 8 bases separated the two germline ends. This CDR3 is 14 amino acids long. Looked up from germline, CDR1 is SGHRS and CDR2 is YFSETQ. In nucleotides, the CDR3 is TGCGCCAGCAGCTTGGCAGGGTCAAATCAGCCCCAGCATTTT. Its translation: CASSLAGSNQPQHF.

The gene calls are TRBV19 and TRBJ1-6, with TRBD1 as a possible D gene (5 bases). The germline V gene encodes CDR1 LNHDA and CDR2 SQIVND (reference sequence). V was shortened by 5 bases and J by 14 bases, with 22 bases between the two germline ends. CDR3 length: 15 amino acids. The CDR3 nucleotides are TGTGCCAGTAGTGAGGAACTTTCTGGGGGGTCGACCCTCCACTTT. This gives the protein CASSEELSGGSTLHF. The whole variable domain, remainder taken from reference TRBV19 and TRBJ1-6, is DGGITQSPKYLFRKEGQNVTLSCEQNLNHDAMYWYRQDPGQGLRLIYYSQIVNDFQKGDIAEGYSVSREKKESFPLTVTSAQKNPTAFYLCASSEELSGGSTLHFGNGTRLTVT.

The chain uses TRBV15 and TRBJ1-2; D is unclear. The V gene's germline CDR1 is LNHNV and CDR2 YYDKDF (reference sequence). The CDR3 contains 14 residues. The germline V and J ends were trimmed by 4 bases and 6 bases, with 15 bases remaining between them. In DNA form, the CDR3 reads TGTGCCACCAGCATGCATGGAACGGAGGATGGCTACACCTTC. Translating gives CATSMHGTEDGYTF.

The gene calls are TRBV28 and TRBJ1-5, with TRBD1 matching over 10 bases. CDR3 length: 17 residues. Germline CDR1 and CDR2: MDHEN and SYDVKM. The V and J ends lost 6 bases and 2 bases, in that order; junction bases with no gene match: 10. The CDR3 sequence is CASSRRAGTGGNQPQHF. CDR3 bases: TGTGCCAGCAGCCGACGAGCCGGGACAGGGGGCAATCAGCCCCAGCATTTT.

This chain joins TRBV2 and TRBJ1-3, with TRBD1 identical over 10 bases. Trimming at V came to 6 bases and at J to 3 bases, leaving 5 bases not matched to a gene. Germline V CDR1 and CDR2: SNHLY, FYNNEI. CDR3 length equals 15 residues. The CDR3 coding sequence is TGTGCCAGCAGCAGACAGGGGGCAAGTGGAAACACCATATATTTT. Translated, it gives CASSRQGASGNTIYF.

This chain joins TRBV2 and TRBJ2-5; TRBD2 agrees at 7 bases. The germline CDR1 and CDR2 sequences are SNHLY and FYNNEI. Germline trimming cut 7 bases from V and 2 bases from J; bases unmatched to any gene: 4. CDR3 length equals 13 residues. CDR3 bases: TGTGCCAGCACCTGGGGGGGACAAGAGACCCAGTACTTC. Its translation: CASTWGGQETQYF.

This clone was recorded only once. The rearrangement joins TRBV6-4 to TRBJ2-1; a weak D match, TRBD2 (5 bases). The CDR3 loop spans 14 amino acids. CDR1 is MRHNA, CDR2 SNTAGT, per germline. Trimming left V 0 bases short and J 9 bases short, with 12 bases between. The CDR3, as DNA: TGTGCCAGCAGTGACTCTCTAGGAGAGGGTGAGCAGTTCTTC. Translating gives CASSDSLGEGEQFF.

This sequence joins TRBV19 and TRBJ1-5, with 9 bases fitting TRBD1. CDR3 length: 15 amino acids. Trimming at V came to 6 bases and at J to 7 bases, leaving 10 bases not matched to a gene. CDR1 and CDR2 from the germline V gene are LNHDA and SQIVND (reference sequence). Written as DNA, the CDR3 is TGTGCCAGTAGAGCTACGGACAGGGGAGGCCAGCCCCAGCATTTT. Translating it yields CASRATDRGGQPQHF.